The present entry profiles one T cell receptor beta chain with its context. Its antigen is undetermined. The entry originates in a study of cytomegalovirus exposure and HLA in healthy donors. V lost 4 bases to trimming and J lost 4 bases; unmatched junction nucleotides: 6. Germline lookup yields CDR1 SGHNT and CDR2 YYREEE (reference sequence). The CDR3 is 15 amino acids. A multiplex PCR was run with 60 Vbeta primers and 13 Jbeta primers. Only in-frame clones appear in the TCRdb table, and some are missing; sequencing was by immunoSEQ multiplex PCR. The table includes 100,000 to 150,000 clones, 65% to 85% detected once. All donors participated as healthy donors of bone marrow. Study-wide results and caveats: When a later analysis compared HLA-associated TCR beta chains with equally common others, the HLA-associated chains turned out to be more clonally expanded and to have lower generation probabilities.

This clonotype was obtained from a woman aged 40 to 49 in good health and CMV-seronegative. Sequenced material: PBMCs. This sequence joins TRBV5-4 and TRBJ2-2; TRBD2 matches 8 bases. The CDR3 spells CASSVSGDRTGELFF. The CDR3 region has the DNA TGTGCCAGCAGCGTTAGCGGGGACCGCACCGGGGAGCTGTTTTTT.